The 2 T cell receptor beta chains below come from one sample, sequenced in a study of control samples from healthy donors and cancer patients. Data came from immunoSEQ multiplex PCR; TCRdb stores just in-frame clones and leaves some out. The data show about 120,000 clones, with about 93% seen just once and around 2.3% held by the top ten. The sequencing sample was made of blood. Receptor source: a man between 35 and 55 years old in good health.

The V gene is TRBV3-1 (or the pseudogene TRBV3-2), the J gene TRBJ2-3; D possibly corresponds to TRBD1 (5 bases). This CDR3 spans 13 amino acids. Germline V gene sequence: CDR1 LGHDT, CDR2 YNNKEL (reference sequence). Trimming pared 1 base from V and 9 bases from J, leaving 11 bases between. The chain's CDR3 is CASSQGRVGTQYF. DNA for the CDR3: TGTGCCAGCAGCCAAGGCAGGGTGGGGACGCAGTATTTT.

The chain uses TRBV21-1 and TRBJ2-3; the D call in the table, TRBD1, was not verified against the DNA. TRBV21-1 is assigned pseudogene status. The CDR3 runs 15 residues. This chain's CDR3 is CASSKVGSLTDTQYF. In nucleotides, the CDR3 is TGTGCCAGCAGCAAAGTGGGCAGTCTCACAGATACGCAGTATTTT.